The 22 T cell receptor beta chains below come from one sample, sequenced in a study of blood T cell repertoires in COVID-19. TCRdb's table, derived via immunoSEQ multiplex PCR, lists solely in-frame clones and lacks some. The sample lists under 55,000 clones, almost 85% occurring once. Sequencing was carried out using peripheral blood. The receptor source for this set is a human donor in a cohort sampled during active COVID-19.

This clone was seen only once. The chain is built from TRBV5-8 and TRBJ1-5; 9 nucleotides match TRBD1. Germline loops: CDR1 SGHTS, CDR2 YDEGEE. V was pared by 10 bases and J by 4 bases, with 12 bases of the junction left unmatched. The CDR3 runs to 15 residues. The CDR3 loop is CAGGGGTGPNQPQHF. CDR3 nucleotide sequence: TGTGCCGGAGGGGGGGGGACAGGGCCGAATCAGCCCCAGCATTTT.

The chain employs TRBV11-3 and TRBJ2-7; possibly TRBD2 for D (5 bases). The CDR3 spans 14 residues. Germline CDR1 reads SGHNT; CDR2 reads YENEEA. The V gene lost 3 bases and the J gene lost 1 base, with 10 bases spanning the gap. CDR3 sequence (DNA): TGTGCCAGCAGCTTTGGAGCGGCTTCCTACGAGCAGTACTTC. Translation: CASSFGAASYEQYF. The variable domain in full, with the rest retrieved from reference TRBV11-3 and TRBJ2-7, is EAGVVQSPRYKIIEKKQPVAFWCNPISGHNTLYWYLQNLGQGPELLIRYENEEAVDDSQLPKDRFSAERLKGVDSTLKIQPAELGDSAVYLCASSFGAASYEQYFGPGTRLTVT.

By sample fraction, this clone is medium-sized. This chain uses TRBV30 with TRBJ2-1; 10 nucleotides agree with TRBD1. Germline assignment: CDR1 GTSNPN and CDR2 SVGIG (reference sequence). Trimming cost V 1 base and J 4 bases; bases outside gene matches: 1. The length of the CDR3 is 14 residues. The CDR3 nucleotides read TGTGCCTGGAGTGGGGACAGGGGATACAATGAGCAGTTCTTC. It yields the protein CAWSGDRGYNEQFF.

This sequence joins TRBV7-2 and TRBJ1-4; D is uncertain. V lost 1 base and J lost 4, with 4 bases in between. The CDR3 consists of 13 residues. Germline V gene sequence: CDR1 SGHTA, CDR2 FQGNSA. The CDR3 reads CASSLVNNEKLFF. The CDR3 DNA is TGTGCCAGCAGCTTAGTCAATAATGAAAAACTGTTTTTT.

This chain connects TRBV28 to TRBJ1-2; perhaps TRBD1 as D (6 bases). The CDR3 contains 14 residues. The germline V gene has CDR1 MDHEN and CDR2 SYDVKM. The V gene lost 5 bases and the J gene lost 8 bases, with 18 bases spanning the gap. CDR3 sequence (DNA): TGTGCCAGCAGTGACGGGGGGGCCACCGGGGGCTACACCTTC. Translation gives CASSDGGATGGYTF.

This clone was detected once. The rearrangement joins TRBV2 to TRBJ2-5; 8 bases agree with TRBD1. Germline CDR1 SNHLY, CDR2 FYNNEI. V lost 2 bases, J lost 2 bases, and 4 bases stayed unmatched. This CDR3 spans 15 amino acids. The DNA for the CDR3 is TGTGCCAGCAGTGAACAGGGGGCAATACAAGAGACCCAGTACTTC. Translation: CASSEQGAIQETQYF.

The chain combines TRBV6-2 or TRBV6-3 with TRBJ1-5; no clear D. The CDR3 covers 14 residues. The V gene's germline CDR1 is MNHEY and CDR2 SVGEGT. V was clipped by 2 bases and J by 2 bases, with 7 bases between them. The CDR3 DNA sequence: TGTGCCAGCAGTTACCGACAAGGCAATCAGCCCCAGCATTTT. It yields the protein CASSYRQGNQPQHF.

V and J are TRBV19 and TRBJ1-2, with D unclear. The CDR3 is 13 residues long. Germline CDR1 is LNHDA and CDR2 is SQIVND (reference sequence). V lost 3 bases to trimming and J lost 8 bases, with 13 bases between them. CDR3 nucleotides: TGTGCCAGTAGTATCCAACGACCGGGAGGCTACACCTTC. It encodes CASSIQRPGGYTF. Complete variable domain (other parts from reference TRBV19 and TRBJ1-2): DGGITQSPKYLFRKEGQNVTLSCEQNLNHDAMYWYRQDPGQGLRLIYYSQIVNDFQKGDIAEGYSVSREKKESFPLTVTSAQKNPTAFYLCASSIQRPGGYTFGSGTRLTVV.

The gene calls are TRBV18 and TRBJ1-5; 8 nucleotides line up with TRBD1. V shed 5 bases and J 3 bases; nucleotides not matched to a gene: 3. Per germline, CDR1 KGHSH and CDR2 LQKENI. The CDR3 is 14 amino acids. CDR3 sequence: CASSWTGNNQPQHF. The CDR3 nucleotides read TGTGCCAGCTCATGGACAGGGAACAATCAGCCCCAGCATTTT.

The V and J genes are TRBV4-2 and TRBJ2-1; 7 bases are a match to TRBD2. CDR1 and CDR2 from the germline V gene are LGHNA and YNFKEQ. The CDR3 extends over 17 amino acids. Losses at the gene ends were 0 bases for V and 0 bases for J; bases not matched to a gene: 5. CDR3 loop: CASSQDLLAASYNEQFF. CDR3 nucleotides: TGTGCCAGCAGCCAAGATCTTCTAGCGGCCTCCTACAATGAGCAGTTCTTC.

The chain couples TRBV5-1 to TRBJ2-7; 7 nucleotides line up with TRBD1. V lost 4 bases and J lost 2; bases outside the gene matches: 15. The CDR3 contains 17 residues. CDR1 SGHRS and CDR2 YFSETQ come from the germline V gene. The CDR3 protein is CASSPVPPGQLAYEQYF. In DNA, the CDR3 is TGCGCCAGCAGCCCCGTGCCTCCGGGACAGTTGGCCTACGAGCAGTACTTC.

The chain combines TRBV2 with TRBJ2-3; 8 bases map to TRBD2. The V gene's germline CDR1 is SNHLY and CDR2 FYNNEI. V shed 4 bases, J shed 0 bases, and the junction held 15 bases outside the gene matches. The CDR3 sequence is 19 residues long. CDR3 coding DNA: TGTGCCAGCAGTGGCTGGAGGGCGGGAGGACACTCTAGCACAGATACGCAGTATTTT. This gives the protein CASSGWRAGGHSSTDTQYF. The complete variable domain, with remaining parts taken from reference TRBV2 and TRBJ2-3, reads EPEVTQTPSHQVTQMGQEVILRCVPISNHLYFYWYRQILGQKVEFLVSFYNNEISEKSEIFDDQFSVERPDGSNFTLKIRSTKLEDSAMYFCASSGWRAGGHSSTDTQYFGPGTRLTVL.

This chain links TRBV6-5 with TRBJ2-7; D gene unclear. V lost 6 bases and J lost 6, with 9 bases in between. Germline loops: CDR1 MNHEY, CDR2 SVGAGI. This CDR3 comprises 11 residues. CDR3 amino acids: CASSDSLEQYF. In nucleotides, the CDR3 is TGTGCCAGCAGCGACTCCCTCGAGCAGTACTTC.

The chain is built from TRBV19 and TRBJ2-7; D remains unclear. With 5 bases removed from V and 4 bases from J, the gap between germline ends came to 18 bases. CDR1 is LNHDA and CDR2 is SQIVND in the germline V gene (reference sequence). The CDR3 has 15 amino acids. The CDR3 region is CASSSDPTLVYEQYF. The CDR3 DNA reads as TGTGCCAGTAGTTCCGACCCGACTCTAGTATACGAGCAGTACTTC.

V usage is TRBV7-6 and J usage is TRBJ2-1; 9 bases line up with TRBD2. Germline assignment: CDR1 SGHVS and CDR2 FNYEAQ. V shed 0 bases, J shed 9 bases, and the junction held 12 bases outside the gene matches. The CDR3 has 17 residues. The CDR3 nucleotides are TGTGCCAGCAGCTTAGCGTTGAGGACTAGCGTTTTGCGTGAGCAGTTCTTC. It translates to CASSLALRTSVLREQFF.

V and J are TRBV6-2 or TRBV6-3 and TRBJ2-2; tentatively, D is TRBD1 (6 bases). The CDR3 contains 13 residues. Deletions cut 6 bases from V and 6 bases from J, with 11 bases between. Germline V gives CDR1 MNHEY, CDR2 SVGEGT. The CDR3 loop reads CASSRTGPGELFF. DNA of the CDR3: TGTGCCAGCAGCCGTACAGGGCCCGGGGAGCTGTTTTTT.

V and J are TRBV9 and TRBJ2-7; 8 bases agree with TRBD1. J lost 4 bases, V lost 4 bases, and 13 bases had no gene match. The length of the CDR3 is 16 residues. Germline V gives CDR1 SGDLS, CDR2 YYNGEE. The CDR3 loop reads CASSSTTGVNLYEQYF. CDR3 nucleotide sequence: TGTGCCAGCAGCTCCACGACAGGGGTGAATTTGTACGAGCAGTACTTC. Drawing the rest from reference TRBV9 and TRBJ2-7, the complete variable domain is DSGVTQTPKHLITATGQRVTLRCSPRSGDLSVYWYQQSLDQGLQFLIQYYNGEERAKGNILERFSAQQFPDLHSELNLSSLELGDSALYFCASSSTTGVNLYEQYFGPGTRLTVT.

The rearrangement uses TRBV6-5 and TRBJ1-6; 11 positions match TRBD1. The CDR3 has 15 amino acids. The junction had 3 bases not matched to a gene; V was cut back by 6 bases and J by 5 bases. Germline CDR1 MNHEY, CDR2 SVGAGI. The DNA of the CDR3 is TGTGCCAGCAGCTCGGGACAGGGGGATAATTCACCCCTCCACTTT. It encodes CASSSGQGDNSPLHF.

This chain links TRBV6-1 with TRBJ2-3, with D hard to call. V dropped 3 bases and J dropped 5 bases, with 9 bases sitting between them. Germline values: CDR1 MNHNS, CDR2 SASEGT. CDR3 length: 13 residues. This CDR3 is CASSDAGGDTQYF. As DNA, the CDR3 is TGTGCCAGCAGTGACGCAGGTGGAGATACGCAGTATTTT.

This clone was seen a handful of times. The chain links TRBV2 to TRBJ1-2; D gene unclear. Per germline, CDR1 SNHLY and CDR2 FYNNEI. V was clipped by 4 bases and J by 4 bases, with 7 bases between them. CDR3 size: 12 residues. Here the CDR3 reads CASSAGFYGYTF. As DNA, the CDR3 is TGTGCCAGCAGTGCGGGTTTCTATGGCTACACCTTC.

This clone was counted once. The V call is TRBV6-6, the J call TRBJ2-3, with 8 positions matching TRBD1. Germline CDR1 MNHNY, CDR2 SVGAGI (reference sequence). CDR3 length equals 16 residues. The junction had 9 bases not matched to a gene; V was cut back by 6 bases and J by 1 base. The CDR3 region is CASRHAGGEGTDTQYF. The CDR3 DNA follows: TGTGCCAGCAGACACGCAGGGGGCGAGGGCACAGATACGCAGTATTTT.

This chain joins TRBV7-9 and TRBJ1-2, with D perhaps matching TRBD1 (5 bases). This CDR3 region has 14 residues. The germline V and J ends were trimmed by 4 bases and 1 base, with 10 bases remaining between them. Per germline, CDR1 SEHNR and CDR2 FQNEAQ (reference sequence). CDR3 sequence (DNA): TGTGCCAGCAGCTCGGCGGGGGGTAACTATGGCTACACCTTC. Translating gives CASSSAGGNYGYTF.